This T cell receptor (beta chain) was captured by sequencing in a study of pediatric ulcerative colitis. Study-level findings and limits: Blood samples from two patients yielded substantially fewer templates and were excluded from blood-rectal overlap analysis.

Rectal tissue came from one to two pinch biopsies taken at colonoscopy. The trim removed 5 bases at V and 5 bases at J, leaving 7 bases unmatched. This CDR3 region has 17 residues. Germline CDR1 and CDR2: SEHNR and FQNEAQ (reference sequence). The method was immunoSEQ multiplex PCR; TCRdb's version includes in-frame clones alone and lacks a portion of them. The sample includes some 43,000 clones, 78% of them seen just once. As regards this clone: Antigen: not known.

This chain connects TRBV7-9 to TRBJ2-2; 14 bases are shared with TRBD2. Input material: gut tissue. The sequence came from a girl aged 5-17 years with moderate ulcerative colitis. The CDR3 is CASSLAGLAGGTGELFF. CDR3 in DNA: TGTGCCAGCAGCCTCGCCGGACTAGCGGGAGGTACCGGGGAGCTGTTTTTT.